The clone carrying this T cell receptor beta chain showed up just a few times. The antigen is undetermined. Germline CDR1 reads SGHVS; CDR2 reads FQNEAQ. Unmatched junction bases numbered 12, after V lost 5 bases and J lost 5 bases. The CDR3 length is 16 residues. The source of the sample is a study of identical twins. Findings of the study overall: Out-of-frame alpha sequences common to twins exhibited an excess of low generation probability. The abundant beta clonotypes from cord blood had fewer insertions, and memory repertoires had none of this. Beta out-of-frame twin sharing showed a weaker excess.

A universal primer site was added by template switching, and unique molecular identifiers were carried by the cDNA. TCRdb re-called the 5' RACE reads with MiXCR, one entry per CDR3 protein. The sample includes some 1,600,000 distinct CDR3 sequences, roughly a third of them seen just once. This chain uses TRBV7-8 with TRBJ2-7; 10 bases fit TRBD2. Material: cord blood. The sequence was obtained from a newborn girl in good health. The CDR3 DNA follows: TGTGCCAGCAGCCCGATTACTAGCGGGATTAGGAACGAGCAGTACTTC. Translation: CASSPITSGIRNEQYF. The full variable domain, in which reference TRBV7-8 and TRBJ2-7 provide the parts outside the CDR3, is GAGVSQSPRYKVAKRGQDVALRCDPISGHVSLFWYQQALGQGPEFLTYFQNEAQLDKSGLPSDRFFAERPEGSVSTLKIQRTQQEDSAVYLCASSPITSGIRNEQYFGPGTRLTVT.